This is a list of T cell receptor beta chains from one sample in a study of blood T cells in healthy people across ages. Via MiXCR, TCRdb re-called the 5' RACE reads, giving one row per CDR3 protein. Here the sample spans more than 1,400,000 distinct CDR3 sequences, around two fifths being singletons. The sample consisted of blood. The receptors were sampled from a woman under 30 in good health. Each CDR3 is given without its conserved first and last residue.

j_gene | v_gene | CDR3aa
TRBJ2-7 | TRBV5-1 | ASSLHSGAYEQY
TRBJ2-7 | TRBV2 | ASRPGTSLSEQY
TRBJ2-1 | TRBV20-1 | SARGTSGGHSYNEQF
TRBJ1-1 | TRBV10-1 | ASRPGDSTEAF
TRBJ2-1 | TRBV7-2 | ASTQGLAGVGEQF
TRBJ2-2 | TRBV29-1 | SVEGGEVGELF
TRBJ2-3 | TRBV7-2 | ASSKTSGGPQNTQY
TRBJ2-7 | TRBV12-3/TRBV12-4 | ASRRSGAGPYEQY
TRBJ1-2 | TRBV6-2/TRBV6-3 | ASRITGQSYGYT
TRBJ1-1 | TRBV10-3 | AITGENTEAF
TRBJ2-7 | TRBV12-3/TRBV12-4 | ASSLAQGSRYEQY
TRBJ1-6 | TRBV7-2 | ASSPTGLGNSPLH
TRBJ1-6 | TRBV3-1 | ASSQQGNNSPLH
TRBJ2-3 | TRBV19 | ASSWRANTDTQY
TRBJ1-2 | TRBV9 | ASSEGDNLFYGYT
TRBJ2-3 | TRBV20-1 | SARDKEARTRSTDTQY
TRBJ1-6 | TRBV6-5 | ASSPPRDSYNSPLH
TRBJ1-2 | TRBV29-1 | SVEKQGTKANYGYT